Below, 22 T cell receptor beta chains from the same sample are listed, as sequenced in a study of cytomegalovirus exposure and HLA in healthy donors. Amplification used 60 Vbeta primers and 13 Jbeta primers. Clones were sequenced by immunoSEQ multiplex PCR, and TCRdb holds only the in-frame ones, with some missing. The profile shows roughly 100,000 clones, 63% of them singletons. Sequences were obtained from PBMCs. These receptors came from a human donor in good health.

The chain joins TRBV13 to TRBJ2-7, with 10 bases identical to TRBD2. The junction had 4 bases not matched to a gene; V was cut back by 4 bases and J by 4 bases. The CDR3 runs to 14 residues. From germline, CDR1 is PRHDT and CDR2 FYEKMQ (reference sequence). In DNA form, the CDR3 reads TGTGCCAGCAGCTCTAGCGGGAGTCGGTACGAGCAGTACTTC. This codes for CASSSSGSRYEQYF.

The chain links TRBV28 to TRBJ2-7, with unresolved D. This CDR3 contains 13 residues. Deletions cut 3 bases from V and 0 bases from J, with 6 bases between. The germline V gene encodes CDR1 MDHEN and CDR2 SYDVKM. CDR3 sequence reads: CASSFYSSYEQYF. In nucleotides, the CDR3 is TGTGCCAGCAGTTTTTACAGCTCCTACGAGCAGTACTTC.

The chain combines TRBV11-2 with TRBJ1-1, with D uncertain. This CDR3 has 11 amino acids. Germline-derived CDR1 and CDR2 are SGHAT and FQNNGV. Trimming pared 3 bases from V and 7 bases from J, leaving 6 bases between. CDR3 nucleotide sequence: TGTGCCAGCAGCTTGCGGGGTGAAGCTTTCTTT. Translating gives CASSLRGEAFF.

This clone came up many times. CDR3 nucleotide sequence: TGTGCCAGCAGTTACTCTAGGGGAGGGACCGGGGAGCTGTTTTTT. Encoded protein: CASSYSRGGTGELFF. The chain carries TRBV6-6 and TRBJ2-2; 7 bases match TRBD2. With 0 bases clipped from V and 5 bases from J, the junction kept 3 bases outside the gene matches. Germline CDR1 MNHNY, CDR2 SVGAGI (reference sequence). This CDR3 is 15 amino acids long.

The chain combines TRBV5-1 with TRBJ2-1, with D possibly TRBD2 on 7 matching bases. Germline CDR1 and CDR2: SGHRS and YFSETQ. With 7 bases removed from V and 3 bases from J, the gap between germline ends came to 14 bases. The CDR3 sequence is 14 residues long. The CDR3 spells CASSRGGDYNEQFF. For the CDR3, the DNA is TGCGCCAGCTCCAGGGGAGGGGACTACAATGAGCAGTTCTTC.

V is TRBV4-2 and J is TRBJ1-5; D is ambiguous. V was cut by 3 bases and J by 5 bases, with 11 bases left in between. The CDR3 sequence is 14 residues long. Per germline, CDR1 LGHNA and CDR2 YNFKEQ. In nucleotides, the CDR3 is TGTGCCAGCAGCCACACCACCTTAGATCAGCCCCAGCATTTT. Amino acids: CASSHTTLDQPQHF.

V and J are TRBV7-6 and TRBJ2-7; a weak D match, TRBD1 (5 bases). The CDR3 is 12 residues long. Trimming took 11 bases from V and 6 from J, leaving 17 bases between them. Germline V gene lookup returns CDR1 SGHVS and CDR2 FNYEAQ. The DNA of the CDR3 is TGTGCCGTTGGGGCAGGGTTTTCCGAGCAGTACTTC. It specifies CAVGAGFSEQYF.

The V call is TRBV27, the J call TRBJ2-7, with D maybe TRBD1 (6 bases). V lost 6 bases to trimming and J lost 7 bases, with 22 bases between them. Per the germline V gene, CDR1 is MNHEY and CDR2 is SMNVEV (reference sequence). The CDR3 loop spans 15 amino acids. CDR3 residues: CASRRTQGLKWEQYF. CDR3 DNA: TGTGCCAGCAGACGTACGCAGGGGCTCAAGTGGGAGCAGTACTTC.

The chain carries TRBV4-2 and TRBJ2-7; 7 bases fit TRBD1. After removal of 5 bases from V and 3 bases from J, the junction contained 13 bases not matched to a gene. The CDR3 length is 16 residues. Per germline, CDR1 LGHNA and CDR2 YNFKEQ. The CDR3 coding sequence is TGTGCCAGCAGCAACTACGGGACAGCGACCAGCTACGAGCAGTACTTC. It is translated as CASSNYGTATSYEQYF.

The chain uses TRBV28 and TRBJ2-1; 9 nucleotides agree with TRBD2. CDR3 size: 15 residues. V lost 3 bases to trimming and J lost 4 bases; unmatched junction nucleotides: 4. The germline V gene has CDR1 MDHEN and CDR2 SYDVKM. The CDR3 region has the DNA TGTGCCAGCAGTTTTAGGCTAGCGGGATACAATGAGCAGTTCTTC. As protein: CASSFRLAGYNEQFF.

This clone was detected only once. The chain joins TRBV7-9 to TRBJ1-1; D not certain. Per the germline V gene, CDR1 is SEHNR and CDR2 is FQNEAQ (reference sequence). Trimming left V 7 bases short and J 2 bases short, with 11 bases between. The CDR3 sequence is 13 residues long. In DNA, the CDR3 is TGTGCCAGCACCCCTGCCAGAAACACTGAAGCTTTCTTT. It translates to CASTPARNTEAFF.

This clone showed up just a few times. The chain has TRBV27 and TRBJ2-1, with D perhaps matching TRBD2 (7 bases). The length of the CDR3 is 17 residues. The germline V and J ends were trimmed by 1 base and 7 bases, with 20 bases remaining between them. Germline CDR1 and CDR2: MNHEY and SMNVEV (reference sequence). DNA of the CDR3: TGTGCCAGCAGTTTATTGCCTAGCGGAGGGGGGGGGAATGAGCAGTTCTTC. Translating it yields CASSLLPSGGGGNEQFF.

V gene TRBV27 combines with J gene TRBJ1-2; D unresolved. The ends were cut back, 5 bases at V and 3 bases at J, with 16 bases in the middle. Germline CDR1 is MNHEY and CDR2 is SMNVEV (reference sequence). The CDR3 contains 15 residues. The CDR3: CASSISTGSYYGYTF. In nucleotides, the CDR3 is TGTGCCAGCAGTATAAGCACCGGGAGCTACTATGGCTACACCTTC.

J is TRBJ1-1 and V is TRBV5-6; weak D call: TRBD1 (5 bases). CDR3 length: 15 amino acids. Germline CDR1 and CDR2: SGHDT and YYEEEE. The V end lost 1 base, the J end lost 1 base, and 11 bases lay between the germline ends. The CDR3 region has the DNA TGTGCCAGCAGCTTGTGGTGGCAGGGGAACACTGAAGCTTTCTTT. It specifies CASSLWWQGNTEAFF.

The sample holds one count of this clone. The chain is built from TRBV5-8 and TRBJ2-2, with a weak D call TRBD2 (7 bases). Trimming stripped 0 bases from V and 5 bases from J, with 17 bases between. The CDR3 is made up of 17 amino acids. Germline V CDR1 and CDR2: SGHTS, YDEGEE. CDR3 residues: CASSLGGLAEQTGELFF. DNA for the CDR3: TGTGCCAGCAGCTTGGGGGGGCTAGCGGAGCAGACCGGGGAGCTGTTTTTT.

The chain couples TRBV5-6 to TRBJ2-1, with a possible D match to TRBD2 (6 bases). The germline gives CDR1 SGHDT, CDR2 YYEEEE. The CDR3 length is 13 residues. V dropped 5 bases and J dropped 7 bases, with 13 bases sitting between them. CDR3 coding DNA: TGTGCCAGCAGGTATCAGGAGGGAAATGAGCAGTTCTTC. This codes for CASRYQEGNEQFF. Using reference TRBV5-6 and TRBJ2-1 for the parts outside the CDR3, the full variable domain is DAGVTQSPTHLIKTRGQQVTLRCSPKSGHDTVSWYQQALGQGPQFIFQYYEEEERQRGNFPDRFSGHQFPNYSSELNVNALLLGDSALYLCASRYQEGNEQFFGPGTRLTVL.

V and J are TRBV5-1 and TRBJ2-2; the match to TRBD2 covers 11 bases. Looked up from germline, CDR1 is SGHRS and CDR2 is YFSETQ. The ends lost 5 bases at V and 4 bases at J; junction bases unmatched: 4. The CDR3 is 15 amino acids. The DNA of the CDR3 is TGCGCCAGCAGGGGACTAGCGGAACGCACCGGGGAGCTGTTTTTT. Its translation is CASRGLAERTGELFF.

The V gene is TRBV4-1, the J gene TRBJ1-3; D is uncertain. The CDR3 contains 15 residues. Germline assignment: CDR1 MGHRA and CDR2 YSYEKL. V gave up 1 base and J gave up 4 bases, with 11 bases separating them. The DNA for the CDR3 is TGCGCCAGCAGCCAAGTAAGGGAGTTAGGAAACACCATATATTTT. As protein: CASSQVRELGNTIYF.

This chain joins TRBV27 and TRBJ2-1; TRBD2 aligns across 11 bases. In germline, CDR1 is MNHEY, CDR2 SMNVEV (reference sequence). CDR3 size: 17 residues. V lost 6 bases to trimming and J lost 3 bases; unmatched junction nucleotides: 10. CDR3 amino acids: CASRPRGTSGNYNEQFF. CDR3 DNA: TGTGCCAGCAGACCCCGGGGGACTAGCGGTAACTACAATGAGCAGTTCTTC.

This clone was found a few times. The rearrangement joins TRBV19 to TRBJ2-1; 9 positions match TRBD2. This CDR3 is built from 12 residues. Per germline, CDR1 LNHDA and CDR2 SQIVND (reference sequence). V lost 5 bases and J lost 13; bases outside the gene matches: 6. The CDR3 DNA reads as TGTGCCAGTAGTGGAGGGACTAGCATTCAGTTCTTC. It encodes CASSGGTSIQFF.

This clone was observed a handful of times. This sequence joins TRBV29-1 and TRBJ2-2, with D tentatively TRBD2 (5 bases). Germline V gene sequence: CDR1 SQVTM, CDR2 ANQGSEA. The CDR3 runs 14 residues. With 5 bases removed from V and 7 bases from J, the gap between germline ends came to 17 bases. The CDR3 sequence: CSVLVGVGDGELFF. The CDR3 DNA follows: TGCAGCGTTTTGGTGGGAGTTGGTGACGGGGAGCTGTTTTTT.

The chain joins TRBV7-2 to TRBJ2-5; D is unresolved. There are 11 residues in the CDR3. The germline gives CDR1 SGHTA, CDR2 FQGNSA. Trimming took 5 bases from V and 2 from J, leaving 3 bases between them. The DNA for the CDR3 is TGTGCCAGCAGCCGGCAAGAGACCCAGTACTTC. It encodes CASSRQETQYF.